This T cell receptor beta chain was recorded in a study of beta chain features in type 1 diabetes. On this clone: Its antigen is still unknown.

All of the isolated RNA was reverse transcribed, so expressed TCRB transcripts were sequenced. Assay: immunoSEQ multiplex PCR; the TCRdb copy retains only in-frame clones and omits some. This sample has about 25,000 clones, with about 70% found just once. Whole-study results and caveats: Researchers report that Type 1 diabetes patients had moderately but significantly shorter TCRB CDR3s across all four CD4+ subsets.

The CDR3 consists of 13 residues. After removal of 2 bases from V and 8 bases from J, the junction contained 4 bases not matched to a gene. The germline V gene encodes CDR1 KGHSH and CDR2 LQKENI. This clonotype was sampled from a woman aged 40 to 50 with type 1 diabetes. The chain recombines TRBV18 with TRBJ1-1, with 8 bases aligning to TRBD1. The material sequenced was stem cell memory CD4+ T cells from blood. CDR3 protein: CASSPTGGGEAFF. The DNA of the CDR3 is TGTGCCAGCTCACCAACAGGGGGAGGCGAAGCTTTCTTT.